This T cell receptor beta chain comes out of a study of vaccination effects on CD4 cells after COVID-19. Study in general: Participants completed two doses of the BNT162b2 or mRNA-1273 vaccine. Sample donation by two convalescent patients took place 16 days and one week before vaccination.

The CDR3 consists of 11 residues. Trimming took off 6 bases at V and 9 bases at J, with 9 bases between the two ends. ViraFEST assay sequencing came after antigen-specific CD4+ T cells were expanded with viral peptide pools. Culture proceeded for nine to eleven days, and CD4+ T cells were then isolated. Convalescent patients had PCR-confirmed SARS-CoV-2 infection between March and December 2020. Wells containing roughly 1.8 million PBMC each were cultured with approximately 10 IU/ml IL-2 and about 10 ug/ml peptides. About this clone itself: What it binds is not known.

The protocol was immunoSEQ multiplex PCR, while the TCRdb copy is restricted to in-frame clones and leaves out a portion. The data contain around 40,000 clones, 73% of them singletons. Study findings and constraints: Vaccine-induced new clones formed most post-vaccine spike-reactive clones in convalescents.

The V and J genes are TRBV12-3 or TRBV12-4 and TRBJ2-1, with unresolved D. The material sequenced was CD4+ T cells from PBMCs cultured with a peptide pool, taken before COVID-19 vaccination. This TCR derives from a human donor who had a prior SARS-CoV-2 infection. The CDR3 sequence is CASRVLGEQFF. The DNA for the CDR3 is TGTGCCAGCAGGGTCCTCGGTGAGCAGTTCTTC.